This T cell receptor (beta chain) was retrieved from a study of blood T cell repertoires in COVID-19. Study-wide background: The United States, Italy and Spain supplied acute and convalescent COVID-19 samples. T cells, B-cell-depleted T cells, or PBMCs provided the cDNA or gDNA that served as material.

Germline V lookup: CDR1 SGHTA, CDR2 FQGNSA. The CDR3 sequence is 15 residues long. V trimming: 0 bases; J trimming: 1 base; junction bases outside the gene matches: 3. Study processing details: Amplification with reference gene primers provided the estimates of nucleated cell counts. Assay used: immunoSEQ multiplex PCR; TCRdb lists only in-frame clones, some missing. V and J calls and clone size come straight from that table; D and trimming were deduced from the DNA. In the table there are about 70,000 clones, over 70% of which are singletons. This TCR derives from a man between 65 and 85 years old who had recovered from COVID-19. The chain has TRBV7-2 and TRBJ2-7; 7 nucleotides align to TRBD1. The sample consisted of peripheral blood. DNA for the CDR3: TGTGCCAGCAGCTTAGCTACAGGGGCATCCTACGAGCAGTACTTC. Protein product: CASSLATGASYEQYF.